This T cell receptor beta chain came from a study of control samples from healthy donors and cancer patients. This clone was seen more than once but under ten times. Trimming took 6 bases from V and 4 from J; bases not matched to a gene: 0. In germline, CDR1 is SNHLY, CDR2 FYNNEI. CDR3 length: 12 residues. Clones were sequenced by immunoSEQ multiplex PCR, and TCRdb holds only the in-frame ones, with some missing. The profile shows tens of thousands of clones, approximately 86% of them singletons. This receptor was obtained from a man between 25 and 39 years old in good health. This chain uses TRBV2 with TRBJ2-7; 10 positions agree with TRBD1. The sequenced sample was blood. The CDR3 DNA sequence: TGTGCCAGCAGGGACAGGGGGTACGAGCAGTACTTC. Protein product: CASRDRGYEQYF.